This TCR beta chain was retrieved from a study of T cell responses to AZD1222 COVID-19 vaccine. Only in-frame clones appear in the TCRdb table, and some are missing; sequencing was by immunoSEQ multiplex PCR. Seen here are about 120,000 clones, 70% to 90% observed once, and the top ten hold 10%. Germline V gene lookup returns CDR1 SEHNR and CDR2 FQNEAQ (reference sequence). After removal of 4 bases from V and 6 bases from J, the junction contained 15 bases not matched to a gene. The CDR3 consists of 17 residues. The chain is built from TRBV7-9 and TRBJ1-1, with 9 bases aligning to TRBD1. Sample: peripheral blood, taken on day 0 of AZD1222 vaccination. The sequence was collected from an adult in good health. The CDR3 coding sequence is TGTGCCAGCAGCTCCCCGGGGAGGGACAGGGCAGGATCTGAAGCTTTCTTT. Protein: CASSSPGRDRAGSEAFF.